The 2 T cell receptor beta chains below all came from one sample that was sequenced in a study of T cell repertoires in cytomegalovirus infection. TCRdb recomputed calls from the reads with MiXCR, one row per CDR3 protein. The profile shows approximately 1,000,000 distinct CDR3 sequences, approximately 31% of them singletons. Antigen specificity for these receptors is unknown. The sample consisted of cultured CD8+ T cells from PBMCs, taken from culture after CMV antigen stimulation. Source of these receptors: a human donor in good health (CMV status not recorded). Some clones in this sample may be carry-over from other donors' samples.

This clonotype was seen just once. The V and J genes are TRBV27 and TRBJ1-4; tentative D call: TRBD1 (5 bases). V was shortened by 4 bases and J by 0 bases, with 12 bases between the two germline ends. Germline-derived CDR1 and CDR2 are MNHEY and SMNVEV (reference sequence). The CDR3 loop spans 16 amino acids. CDR3 residues: CASSSTVLATNEKLFF. DNA of the CDR3: TGTGCCAGCAGTTCGACAGTCCTCGCAACTAATGAAAAACTGTTTTTT.

This clonotype was recorded at least ten times. This chain uses TRBV5-8 with TRBJ2-2; D not resolved. This CDR3 has 15 residues. The germline CDR1 and CDR2 sequences are SGHTS and YDEGEE. Trimming removed 4 bases from V and 0 bases from J, with 10 bases in between. The CDR3 bases are TGTGCCAGCAGCCCTGCAAGGGCGAACACCGGGGAGCTGTTTTTT. Its protein is CASSPARANTGELFF. Based on the CDR3 plus reference TRBV5-8 and TRBJ2-2, the full variable domain is EAGVTQSPTHLIKTRGQQATLRCSPISGHTSVYWYQQALGLGLQFLLWYDEGEERNRGNFPPRFSGRQFPNYSSELNVNALELEDSALYLCASSPARANTGELFFGEGSRLTVL.